Sequencing of this T cell receptor (beta chain) was carried out in a study of OX40 agonist ivuxolimab in advanced cancers. Repertoires were generated with immunoSEQ multiplex PCR, while TCRdb's copy carries only in-frame clones and drops some. The table records roughly 70,000 clones, 85% of them present only once. Samples were taken at baseline and on day 1 of cycles 4 and 7. Trimming removed 3 bases from V and 7 bases from J; junction bases left unmatched: 8. Germline CDR1 is LNHDA and CDR2 is SQIVND (reference sequence). This CDR3 spans 14 amino acids. This TCR derives from an adult with an advanced solid tumor such as melanoma, head and neck, liver or kidney cancer. The source was CD4+ or CD8+ T cells sorted from blood, collected in a trial of the OX40 agonist ivuxolimab. The chain links TRBV19 to TRBJ1-2, with 7 bases fitting TRBD1. The CDR3 bases are TGTGCCAGTAGTATCCCAGGGGGTCTAGCTGGCTACACCTTC. It translates to CASSIPGGLAGYTF.